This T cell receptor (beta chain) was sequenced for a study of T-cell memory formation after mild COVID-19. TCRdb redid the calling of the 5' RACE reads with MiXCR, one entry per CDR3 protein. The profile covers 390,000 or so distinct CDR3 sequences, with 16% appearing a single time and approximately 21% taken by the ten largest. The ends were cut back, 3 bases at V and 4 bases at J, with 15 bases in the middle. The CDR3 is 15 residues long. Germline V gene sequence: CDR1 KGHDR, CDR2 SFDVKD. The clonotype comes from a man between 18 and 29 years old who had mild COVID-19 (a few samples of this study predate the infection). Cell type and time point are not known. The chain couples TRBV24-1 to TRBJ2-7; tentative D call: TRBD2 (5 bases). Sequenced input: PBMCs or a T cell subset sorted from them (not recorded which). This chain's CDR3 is CATSDPPRRGYEQYF. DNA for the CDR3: TGTGCCACCAGTGATCCCCCCCGTCGGGGTTACGAGCAGTACTTC.